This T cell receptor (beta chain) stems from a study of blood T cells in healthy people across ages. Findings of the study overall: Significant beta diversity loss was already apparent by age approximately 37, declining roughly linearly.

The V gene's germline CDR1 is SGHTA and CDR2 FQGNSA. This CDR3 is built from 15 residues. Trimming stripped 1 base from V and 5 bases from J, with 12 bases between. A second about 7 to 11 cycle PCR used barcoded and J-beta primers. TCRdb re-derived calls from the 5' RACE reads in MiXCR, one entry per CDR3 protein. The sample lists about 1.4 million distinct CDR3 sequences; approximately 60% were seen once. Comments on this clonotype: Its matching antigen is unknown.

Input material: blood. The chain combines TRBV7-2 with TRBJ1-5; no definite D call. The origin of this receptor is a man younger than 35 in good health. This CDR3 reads CASSLVRKGDQPQHF. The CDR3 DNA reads TGTGCCAGCAGCTTAGTGAGGAAAGGAGATCAGCCCCAGCATTTT.